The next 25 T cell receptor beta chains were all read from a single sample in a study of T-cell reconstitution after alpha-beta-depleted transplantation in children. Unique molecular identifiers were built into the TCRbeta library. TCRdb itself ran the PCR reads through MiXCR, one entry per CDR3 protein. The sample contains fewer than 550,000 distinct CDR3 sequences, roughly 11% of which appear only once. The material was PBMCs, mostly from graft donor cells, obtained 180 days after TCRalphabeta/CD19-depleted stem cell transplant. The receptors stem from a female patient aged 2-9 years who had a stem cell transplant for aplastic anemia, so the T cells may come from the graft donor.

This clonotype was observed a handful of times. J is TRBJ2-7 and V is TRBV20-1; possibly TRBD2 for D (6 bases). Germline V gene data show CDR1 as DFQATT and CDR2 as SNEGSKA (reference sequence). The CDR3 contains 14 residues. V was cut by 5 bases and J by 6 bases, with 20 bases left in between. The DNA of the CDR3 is TGCAGTGCTGGATCGGGACTCGGAATTGCCGAGCAGTACGTC. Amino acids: CSAGSGLGIAEQYV.

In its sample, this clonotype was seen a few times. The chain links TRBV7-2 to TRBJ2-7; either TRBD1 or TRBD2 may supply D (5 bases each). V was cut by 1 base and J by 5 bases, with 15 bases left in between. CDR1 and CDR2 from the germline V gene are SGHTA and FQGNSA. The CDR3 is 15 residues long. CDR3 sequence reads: CASSLVGTVSHEQYF. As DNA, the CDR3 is TGTGCCAGCAGCTTAGTCGGGACGGTTAGCCACGAGCAGTACTTC.

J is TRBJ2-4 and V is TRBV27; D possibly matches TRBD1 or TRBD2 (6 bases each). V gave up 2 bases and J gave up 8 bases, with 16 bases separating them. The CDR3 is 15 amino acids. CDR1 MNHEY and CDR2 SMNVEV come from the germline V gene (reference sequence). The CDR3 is CASSLILGGQDIQYF. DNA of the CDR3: TGTGCCAGCAGTTTAATCCTTGGGGGGCAAGACATTCAGTACTTC.

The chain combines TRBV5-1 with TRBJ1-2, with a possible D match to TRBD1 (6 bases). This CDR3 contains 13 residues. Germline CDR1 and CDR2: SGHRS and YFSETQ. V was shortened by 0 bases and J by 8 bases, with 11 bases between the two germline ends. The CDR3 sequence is CASSLGGGNGYTF. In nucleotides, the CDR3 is TGCGCCAGCAGCTTGGGTGGGGGCAACGGCTACACCTTC.

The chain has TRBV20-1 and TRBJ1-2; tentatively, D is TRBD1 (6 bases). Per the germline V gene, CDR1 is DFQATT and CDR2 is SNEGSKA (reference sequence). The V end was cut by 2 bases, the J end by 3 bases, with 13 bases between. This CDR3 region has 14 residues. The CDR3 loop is CSARWAGAYYGYTF. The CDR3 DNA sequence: TGCAGTGCTAGATGGGCAGGGGCATACTATGGCTACACCTTC.

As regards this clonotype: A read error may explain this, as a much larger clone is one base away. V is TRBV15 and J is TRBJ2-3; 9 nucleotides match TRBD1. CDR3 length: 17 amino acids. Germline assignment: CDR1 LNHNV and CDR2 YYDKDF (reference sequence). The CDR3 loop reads CASSRATGGKGTDTQYF. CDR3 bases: TGTGCCAGCAGCAGAGCAACAGGGGGCAAGGGCACAGATACGCAGTATTTT.

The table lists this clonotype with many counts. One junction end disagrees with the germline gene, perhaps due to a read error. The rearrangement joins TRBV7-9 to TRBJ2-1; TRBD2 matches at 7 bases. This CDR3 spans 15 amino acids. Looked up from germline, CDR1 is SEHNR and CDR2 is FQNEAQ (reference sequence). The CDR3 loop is CASSLADSSYNEQFF. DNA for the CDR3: TGTGCCAGCAGCCTAGCGGATTCCTCCTACAATGAGCAGTTCTTC.

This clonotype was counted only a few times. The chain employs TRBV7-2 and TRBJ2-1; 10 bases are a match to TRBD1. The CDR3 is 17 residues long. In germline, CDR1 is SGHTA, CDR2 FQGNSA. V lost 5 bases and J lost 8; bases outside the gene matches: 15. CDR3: CASSPAIFRDRGHEQFF. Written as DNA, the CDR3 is TGTGCCAGCAGCCCCGCTATATTCCGGGACAGGGGACATGAGCAGTTCTTC.

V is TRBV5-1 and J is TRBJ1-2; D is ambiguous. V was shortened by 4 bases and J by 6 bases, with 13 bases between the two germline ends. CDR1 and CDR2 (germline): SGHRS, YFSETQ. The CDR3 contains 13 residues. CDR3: CASSRLAANGYTF. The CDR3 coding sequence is TGCGCCAGCAGCCGGTTGGCAGCTAATGGCTACACCTTC.

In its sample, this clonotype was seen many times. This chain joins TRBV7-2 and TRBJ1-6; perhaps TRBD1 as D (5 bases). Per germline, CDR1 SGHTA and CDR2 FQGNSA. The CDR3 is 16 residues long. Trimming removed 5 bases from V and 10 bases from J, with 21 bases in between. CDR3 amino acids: CASSPPGSPLRSPLHF. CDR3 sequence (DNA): TGTGCCAGCAGCCCTCCAGGGAGTCCCCTACGGTCACCCCTCCACTTT.

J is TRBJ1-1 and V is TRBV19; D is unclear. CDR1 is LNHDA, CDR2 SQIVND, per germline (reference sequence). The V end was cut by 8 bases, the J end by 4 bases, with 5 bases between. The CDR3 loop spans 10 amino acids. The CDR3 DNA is TGTGCCAGTCCCCCCACTGAAGCTTTCTTT. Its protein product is CASPPTEAFF.

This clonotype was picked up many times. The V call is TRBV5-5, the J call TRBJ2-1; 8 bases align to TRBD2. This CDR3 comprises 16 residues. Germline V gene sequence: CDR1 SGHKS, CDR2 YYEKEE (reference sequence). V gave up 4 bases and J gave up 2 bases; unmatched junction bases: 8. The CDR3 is CASSKTDSGAYNEQFF. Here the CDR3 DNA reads TGTGCCAGCAGCAAAACCGATAGCGGGGCCTACAATGAGCAGTTCTTC.

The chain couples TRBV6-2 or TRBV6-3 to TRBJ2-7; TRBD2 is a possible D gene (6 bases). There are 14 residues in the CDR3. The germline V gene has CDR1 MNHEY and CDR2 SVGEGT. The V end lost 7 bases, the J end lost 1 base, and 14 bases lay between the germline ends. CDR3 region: CASKGLTGSYEQYV. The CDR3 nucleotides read TGTGCCAGCAAAGGACTAACGGGTTCCTACGAGCAGTACGTC.

This chain's CDR3 is CASSPTGPGTEAFF. CDR3 nucleotides: TGTGCCAGCAGTCCTACAGGGCCCGGCACTGAAGCTTTCTTT. The V gene is TRBV12-3 or TRBV12-4, the J gene TRBJ1-1; D may be TRBD1 (6 bases). The CDR3 contains 14 residues. V was shortened by 5 bases and J by 4 bases, with 14 bases between the two germline ends.

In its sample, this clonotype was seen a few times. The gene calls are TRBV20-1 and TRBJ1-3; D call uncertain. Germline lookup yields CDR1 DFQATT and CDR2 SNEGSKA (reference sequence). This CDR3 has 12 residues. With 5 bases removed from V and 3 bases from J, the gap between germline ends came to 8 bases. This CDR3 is CSAPGSGNTIYF. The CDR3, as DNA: TGCAGTGCTCCGGGAAGTGGAAACACCATATATTTT.

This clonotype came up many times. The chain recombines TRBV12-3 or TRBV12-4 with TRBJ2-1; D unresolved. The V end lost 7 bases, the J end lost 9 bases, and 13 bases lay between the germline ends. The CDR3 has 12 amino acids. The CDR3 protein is CASTRRYGEQFF. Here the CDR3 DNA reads TGTGCCAGCACTAGACGTTATGGTGAGCAGTTCTTC.

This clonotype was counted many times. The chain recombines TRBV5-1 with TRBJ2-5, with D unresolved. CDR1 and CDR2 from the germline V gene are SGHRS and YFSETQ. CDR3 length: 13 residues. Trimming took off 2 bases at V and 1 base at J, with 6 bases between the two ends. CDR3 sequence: CASSFGSQETQYF. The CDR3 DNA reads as TGCGCCAGCAGCTTTGGCAGCCAAGAGACCCAGTACTTC.

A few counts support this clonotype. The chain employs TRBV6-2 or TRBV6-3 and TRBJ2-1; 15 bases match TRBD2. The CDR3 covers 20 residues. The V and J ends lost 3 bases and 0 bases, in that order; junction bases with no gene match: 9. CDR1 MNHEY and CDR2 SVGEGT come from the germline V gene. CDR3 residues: CASSYPGLAGGSSSYNEQFF. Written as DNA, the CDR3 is TGTGCCAGCAGTTATCCGGGACTAGCGGGAGGCTCGAGCTCCTACAATGAGCAGTTCTTC.

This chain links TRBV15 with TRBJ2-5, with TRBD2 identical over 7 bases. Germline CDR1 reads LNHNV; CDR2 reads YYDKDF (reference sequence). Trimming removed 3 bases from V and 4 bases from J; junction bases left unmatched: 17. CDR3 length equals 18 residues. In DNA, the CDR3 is TGTGCCACCAGCAGTGATCTAACGGGAGGAATCCGTACAGAGACCCAGTACTTC. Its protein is CATSSDLTGGIRTETQYF.

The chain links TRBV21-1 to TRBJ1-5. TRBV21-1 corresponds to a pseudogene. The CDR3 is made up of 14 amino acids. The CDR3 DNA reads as TGTGCCAGCAGCACTAGACGGGAAAATCAGCCCCAGCATTTT. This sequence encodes CASSTRRENQPQHF.

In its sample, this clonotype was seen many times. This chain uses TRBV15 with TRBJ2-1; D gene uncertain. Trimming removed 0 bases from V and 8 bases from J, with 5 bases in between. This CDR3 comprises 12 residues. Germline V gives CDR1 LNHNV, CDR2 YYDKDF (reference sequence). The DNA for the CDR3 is TGTGCCACCAGCAGAGATGAGCATGAGCAGTTCTTC. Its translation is CATSRDEHEQFF.

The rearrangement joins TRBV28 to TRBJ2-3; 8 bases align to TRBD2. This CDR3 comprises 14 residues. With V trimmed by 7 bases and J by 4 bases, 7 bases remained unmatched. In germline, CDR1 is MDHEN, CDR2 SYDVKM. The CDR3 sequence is CASTPGGVPDTQYF. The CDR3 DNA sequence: TGTGCCAGCACCCCCGGGGGGGTTCCAGATACGCAGTATTTT.

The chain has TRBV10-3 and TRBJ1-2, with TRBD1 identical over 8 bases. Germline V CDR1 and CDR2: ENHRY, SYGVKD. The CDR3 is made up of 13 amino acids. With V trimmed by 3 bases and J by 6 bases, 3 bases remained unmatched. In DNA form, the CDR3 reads TGTGCCATCAGTGACCGGACAGGGAATGGCTACACCTTC. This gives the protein CAISDRTGNGYTF.

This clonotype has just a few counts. CDR3 bases: TGTGCCAGCAGTGAATGGACTAGCGGGAGGCCCTACGAGCAGTACGTC. The encoded protein is CASSEWTSGRPYEQYV. The chain uses TRBV6-1 and TRBJ2-7; 14 positions agree with TRBD2. In germline, CDR1 is MNHNS, CDR2 SASEGT. The CDR3 is made up of 16 amino acids. V lost 2 bases to trimming and J lost 2 bases; unmatched junction nucleotides: 2.

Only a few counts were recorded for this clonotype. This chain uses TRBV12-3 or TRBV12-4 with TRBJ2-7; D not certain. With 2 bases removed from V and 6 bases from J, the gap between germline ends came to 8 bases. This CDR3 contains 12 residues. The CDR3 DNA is TGTGCCAGCAGTTTAAAAGGCGGCGAGCAGTACTTC. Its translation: CASSLKGGEQYF.